A single count supports the clone carrying this TCR beta chain. The CDR3 has 14 residues. Per germline, CDR1 SGHKS and CDR2 YYEKEE (reference sequence). V was clipped by 0 bases and J by 5 bases, with 11 bases between them. Method: immunoSEQ multiplex PCR; TCRdb's copy keeps in-frame clones and lacks some. The sample has 20,000 to 25,000 clones, 85% to 90% seen once. This sample stems from a study of T cells in narcolepsy. Sequencing was performed on CD45RA- memory CD4+ T cells from PBMCs. The rearrangement links TRBV5-5 to TRBJ2-5; D perhaps matches TRBD1 (5 bases). The source is a human donor with narcolepsy. The CDR3 loop reads CASSLGQGRETQYF. DNA for the CDR3: TGTGCCAGCAGCTTGGGTCAGGGAAGGGAGACCCAGTACTTC.